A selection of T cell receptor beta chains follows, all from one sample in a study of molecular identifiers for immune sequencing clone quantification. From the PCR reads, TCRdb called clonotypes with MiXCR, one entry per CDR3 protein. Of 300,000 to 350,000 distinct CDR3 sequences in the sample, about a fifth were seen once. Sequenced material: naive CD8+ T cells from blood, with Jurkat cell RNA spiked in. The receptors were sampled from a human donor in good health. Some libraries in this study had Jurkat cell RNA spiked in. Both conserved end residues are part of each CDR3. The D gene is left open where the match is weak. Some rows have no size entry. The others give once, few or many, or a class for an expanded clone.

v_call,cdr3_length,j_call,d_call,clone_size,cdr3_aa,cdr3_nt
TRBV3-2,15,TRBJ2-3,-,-,CASSQDLLTKDTQYF,TGTGCCAGCAGCCAAGATCTTCTAACAAAAGATACGCAGTATTTT
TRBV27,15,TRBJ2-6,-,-,CASTNRVSGANVPTF,TGTGCCAGCACAAACAGGGTTTCTGGGGCCAACGTCCCGACTTTC
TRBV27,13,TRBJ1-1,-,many,CASRIGLLSEAFF,TGTGCCAGCAGGATCGGGCTTCTCAGTGAAGCTTTCTTT
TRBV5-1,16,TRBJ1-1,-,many,CASSVWPDSPRTEAFF,TGCGCCAGCAGTGTTTGGCCGGACAGTCCACGGACTGAAGCTTTCTTT
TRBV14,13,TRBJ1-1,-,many,CASSQDWDIEAFF,TGTGCCAGCAGCCAAGATTGGGACATTGAAGCTTTCTTT
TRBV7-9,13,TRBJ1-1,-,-,CASSDRPGKEAFF,TGTGCCAGCAGCGATCGACCAGGGAAAGAAGCTTTCTTT
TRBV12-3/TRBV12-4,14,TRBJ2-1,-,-,CASSFATAYNEQFF,TGTGCCAGCAGTTTTGCTACAGCCTACAATGAGCAGTTCTTC
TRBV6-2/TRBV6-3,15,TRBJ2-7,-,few,CASSYSTANSYEQYF,TGTGCCAGCAGTTACTCTACAGCCAACAGCTACGAGCAGTACTTC
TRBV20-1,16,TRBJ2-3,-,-,CSASFGGRHPTDTQYF,TGCAGTGCTAGCTTCGGGGGCAGACACCCGACCGATACGCAGTATTTT
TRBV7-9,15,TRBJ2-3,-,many,CASSTPGPSTDTQYF,TGTGCCAGCAGCACCCCGGGACCTAGCACAGATACGCAGTATTTT
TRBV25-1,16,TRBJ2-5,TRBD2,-,CASSDTTSGRGETQYF,TGTGCCAGCAGTGATACCACTAGCGGGAGGGGAGAGACCCAGTACTTC
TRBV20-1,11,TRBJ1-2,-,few,CRGGGPYGYTF,TGCAGAGGAGGAGGGCCCTATGGCTACACCTTC
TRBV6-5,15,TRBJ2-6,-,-,CAGKKEPSGANVLTF,TGTGCCGGCAAAAAGGAACCTTCTGGGGCCAACGTCCTGACTTTC
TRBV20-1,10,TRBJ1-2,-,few,CSYRVGAYTF,TGCAGCTACAGGGTTGGTGCCTACACCTTC